Following are 3 T cell receptor beta chains from one sample sequenced in a study of cytomegalovirus exposure and HLA in healthy donors. PCR primers comprised 60 Vbeta and 13 Jbeta primers. TCRdb keeps only in-frame clones here, not all; method: immunoSEQ multiplex PCR. The table records about 140,000 clones, roughly three quarters of them present only once. The source material was PBMCs. The receptors shown here come from a man aged 60-69 years in good health and CMV-seronegative.

This clone was recorded a few times. The chain uses TRBV19 and TRBJ1-4, with a possible D match to TRBD1 (5 bases). V was pared by 1 base and J by 10 bases, with 13 bases between. CDR3 length: 14 amino acids. Germline-derived CDR1 and CDR2 are LNHDA and SQIVND (reference sequence). This CDR3 is CASSIGGERGKLFF. Written as DNA, the CDR3 is TGTGCCAGTAGTATAGGGGGCGAGAGAGGAAAACTGTTTTTT.

The chain links TRBV11-2 to TRBJ2-5, with TRBD1 identical over 7 bases. From germline, CDR1 is SGHAT and CDR2 FQNNGV. The CDR3 is 15 amino acids. V lost 8 bases and J lost 0; bases outside the gene matches: 9. CDR3 nucleotide sequence: TGTGCCAGCTCAAGTGGAGACAGGGACCAAGAGACCCAGTACTTC. It yields the protein CASSSGDRDQETQYF.

This clone was found a few times. The chain links TRBV11-3 to TRBJ2-3; the match to TRBD1 covers 9 bases. The CDR3 sequence is 16 residues long. Germline-derived CDR1 and CDR2 are SGHNT and YENEEA. J gave up 8 bases and V 5 bases, and 14 bases lay outside the gene matches. The DNA for the CDR3 is TGTGCCAGCAGCCCCGGAGGTGGACAGGGGCGTCGTACGCAGTATTTT. Encoded protein: CASSPGGGQGRRTQYF.